Listed below are T cell receptor beta chains from one sample, sequenced in a study of CD8 T cells in ankylosing spondylitis. TCRdb passed the 5' RACE reads through MiXCR, listing each CDR3 protein once. The sample yields 200,000 to 250,000 distinct CDR3 sequences, around 10% seen once. Sequenced input: blood, either unsorted or a sorted T cell fraction (not recorded which). The receptor source for this set is a male donor with ankylosing spondylitis or in good health (not recorded which). CDR3s leave out the opening cysteine and the closing phenylalanine or tryptophan.

J | V | CDR3
TRBJ1-3 | TRBV7-6 | ASSLTGKNFGNTIY
TRBJ2-7 | TRBV20-1 | SAKTGGYEQY
TRBJ2-1 | TRBV20-1 | SARDRRRGTYNEQF
TRBJ1-2 | TRBV5-1 | ASSLDGQGAGGYT
TRBJ1-3 | TRBV9 | ASGGSQNSGNTIY
TRBJ2-1 | TRBV3-1 | ASSQTPVRGGEQF
TRBJ1-5 | TRBV20-1 | SARDGLPGANNQPQH
TRBJ2-1 | TRBV5-6 | ASSWDRGNSYNEQF
TRBJ2-5 | TRBV7-6 | ASSLAGLVQETQY
TRBJ1-1 | TRBV28 | ASFFSTGTEAF
TRBJ2-7 | TRBV7-7 | ASSSSMSSYEQY
TRBJ1-1 | TRBV5-1 | ASSLSDRWNTEAF
TRBJ2-7 | TRBV12-3/TRBV12-4 | ASSLYDSTGGEQY
TRBJ2-1 | TRBV7-9 | ASSLTGTEYNEQF
TRBJ2-1 | TRBV10-1 | ASSVTSGFGNEQF
TRBJ2-1 | TRBV5-1 | ASSLGAEAYNEQF
TRBJ2-7 | TRBV12-3/TRBV12-4 | ASSFSGFEQY
TRBJ1-2 | TRBV29-1 | SAGDTPNYGYT
TRBJ2-7 | TRBV12-3/TRBV12-4 | ASSPRTSAAIHEQY
TRBJ2-3 | TRBV12-3/TRBV12-4 | ASSTEGDTQY
TRBJ1-2 | TRBV18 | ASSPRQGPPDGYT
TRBJ2-7 | TRBV27 | ASSLWPPGRGSYEQY
TRBJ1-2 | TRBV5-1 | ASSLEQGLYGYT
TRBJ1-1 | TRBV18 | ASSPLSGQGAAEAF
TRBJ2-3 | TRBV6-5 | ASSYVLAGADTQY
TRBJ1-1 | TRBV29-1 | SVENPGRTEAF
TRBJ2-3 | TRBV5-1 | ASSDPRAGDTQY
TRBJ2-3 | TRBV20-1 | SARDVSSDTQY
TRBJ2-3 | TRBV10-3 | AISGTQSYTDTQY
TRBJ1-2 | TRBV6-5 | ASSYSLRDYGYT
TRBJ2-3 | TRBV10-3 | AISDSGPSTDTQY
TRBJ2-7 | TRBV29-1 | SVEVFTYEQY
TRBJ2-1 | TRBV3-1 | ASSQDSGTSANNEQF
TRBJ2-2 | TRBV6-5 | ASSSGLATRNTGELF
TRBJ2-3 | TRBV7-8 | ASIVGRHTDTQY
TRBJ2-7 | TRBV2 | ASSEVGTSYEQY
TRBJ2-2 | TRBV6-1 | ASSQGRAGATTGELF
TRBJ2-3 | TRBV20-1 | SAPTQTSGSFFITDTQY
TRBJ2-7 | TRBV5-1 | ASSLAAGQAVYEQY
TRBJ2-7 | TRBV7-2 | ASSTSSAEQY
TRBJ1-5 | TRBV12-3/TRBV12-4 | ASGFGGSYNQPQH
TRBJ1-5 | TRBV6-1 | ASSLDRRLYSNQPQH
TRBJ2-5 | TRBV10-3 | AISDPDRGETQY
TRBJ1-4 | TRBV5-1 | ASSLPEDGNNEKLF
TRBJ1-6 | TRBV4-1 | ATGMGGFNSPLH
TRBJ2-1 | TRBV5-1 | ASSSPSGGNEQF
TRBJ2-1 | TRBV25-1 | ASSDRGGRALNEQF
TRBJ1-4 | TRBV12-3/TRBV12-4 | ASSWVGGSREKLF
TRBJ1-1 | TRBV18 | ASSTQGPITEAF
TRBJ1-1 | TRBV18 | ASSPGARAEAF
TRBJ2-1 | TRBV9 | ASSVGTGISEQF
TRBJ2-5 | TRBV7-9 | ASSFVQEETQY
TRBJ2-7 | TRBV28 | ASSSPTGLSHEQY
TRBJ1-1 | TRBV5-1 | ASSLDVGLRAF
TRBJ1-1 | TRBV29-1 | SVESEFTEAF
TRBJ1-2 | TRBV20-1 | SAMGGYGYT
TRBJ2-5 | TRBV10-3 | AISESRQGTQETQY
TRBJ1-5 | TRBV5-6 | ASSFGSSNQPQH
TRBJ1-1 | TRBV7-9 | ASSLDLANTEAF
TRBJ2-3 | TRBV7-9 | ASSGPGFADTQY